This TCR beta chain derives from a study of shared clonotypes between healthy human individuals. For this clone: Its cognate antigen is unknown.

Deep level was the assay's run setting. Clones were read by immunoSEQ multiplex PCR, and TCRdb kept only the in-frame ones, dropping some. Among about 470,000 clones listed, about 76% were seen once. V trimming: 6 bases; J trimming: 2 bases; junction bases outside the gene matches: 6. CDR3 size: 15 residues. Germline V gene sequence: CDR1 MNHEY, CDR2 SVGAGI. Study-wide results and limits: Donor scarcity curtailed the genetic and exposure-history diversity represented herein.

This TCR came from a woman in her 40s in good health. Some clones in this sample may be carry-over from other donors' samples. Sequenced input: PBMCs. This chain uses TRBV6-5 with TRBJ2-7; TRBD2 agrees at 11 bases. CDR3: CASSSGLAGAYEQYF. The CDR3 DNA reads TGTGCCAGCAGCAGCGGACTAGCGGGTGCCTACGAGCAGTACTTC.